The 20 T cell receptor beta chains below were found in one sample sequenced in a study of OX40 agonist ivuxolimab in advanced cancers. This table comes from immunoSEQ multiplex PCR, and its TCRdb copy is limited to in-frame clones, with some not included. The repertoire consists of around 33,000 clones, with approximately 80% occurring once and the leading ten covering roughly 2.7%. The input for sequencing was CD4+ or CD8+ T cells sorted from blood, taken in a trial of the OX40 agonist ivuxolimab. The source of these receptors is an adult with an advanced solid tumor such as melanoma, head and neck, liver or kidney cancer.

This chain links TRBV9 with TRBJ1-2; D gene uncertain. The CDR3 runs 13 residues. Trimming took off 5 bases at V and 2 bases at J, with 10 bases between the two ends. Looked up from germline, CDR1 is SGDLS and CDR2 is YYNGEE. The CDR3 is CASSADGNYGYTF. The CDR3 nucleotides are TGTGCCAGCAGTGCGGACGGGAACTATGGCTACACCTTC.

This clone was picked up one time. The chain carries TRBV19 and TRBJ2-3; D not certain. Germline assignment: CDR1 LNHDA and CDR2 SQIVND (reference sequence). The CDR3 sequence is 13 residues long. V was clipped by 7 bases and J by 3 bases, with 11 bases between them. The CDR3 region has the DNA TGTGCCAGTATGGGAAGGCATACAGATACGCAGTATTTT. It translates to CASMGRHTDTQYF.

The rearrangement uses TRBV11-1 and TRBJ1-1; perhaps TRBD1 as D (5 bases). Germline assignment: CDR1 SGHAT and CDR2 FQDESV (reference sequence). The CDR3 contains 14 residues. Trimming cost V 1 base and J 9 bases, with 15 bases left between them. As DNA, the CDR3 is TGTGCCAGCAGCTTAGAGGGAAACAGGAAAAAAGCTTTCTTT. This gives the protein CASSLEGNRKKAFF. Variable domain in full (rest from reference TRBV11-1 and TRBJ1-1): EAEVAQSPRYKITEKSQAVAFWCDPISGHATLYWYRQILGQGPELLVQFQDESVVDDSQLPKDRFSAERLKGVDSTLKIQPAELGDSAMYLCASSLEGNRKKAFFGQGTRLTVV.

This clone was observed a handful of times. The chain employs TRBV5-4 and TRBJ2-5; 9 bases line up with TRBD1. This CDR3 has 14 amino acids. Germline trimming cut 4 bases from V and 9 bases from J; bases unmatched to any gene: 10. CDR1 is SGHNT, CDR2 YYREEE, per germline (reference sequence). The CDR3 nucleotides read TGTGCCAGCAGCGGGGACAGGGTATCTATGGCCCAGTACTTC. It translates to CASSGDRVSMAQYF.

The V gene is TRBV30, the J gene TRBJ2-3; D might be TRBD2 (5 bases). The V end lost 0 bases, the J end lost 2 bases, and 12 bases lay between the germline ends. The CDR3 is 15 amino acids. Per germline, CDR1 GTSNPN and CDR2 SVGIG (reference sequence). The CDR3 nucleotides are TGTGCCTGGAGTGTACAAAGCGGAACCACAGATACGCAGTATTTT. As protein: CAWSVQSGTTDTQYF.

The CDR3 DNA reads as TGTGCCAGCAGCCATGGGGACAGGCTAACTGAAGCTTTCTTT. Protein: CASSHGDRLTEAFF. The chain is built from TRBV7-3 and TRBJ1-1; 8 bases line up with TRBD1. Trimming took 5 bases from V and 5 from J; bases not matched to a gene: 7. The CDR3 has 14 amino acids. CDR1 and CDR2 (germline): SGHTA, FQGTGA.

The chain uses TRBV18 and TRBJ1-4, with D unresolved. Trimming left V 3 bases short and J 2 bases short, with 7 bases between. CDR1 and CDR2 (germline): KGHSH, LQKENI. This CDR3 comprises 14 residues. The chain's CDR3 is CASSPPSTNEKLFF. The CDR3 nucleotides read TGTGCCAGCTCACCTCCCAGTACTAATGAAAAACTGTTTTTT.

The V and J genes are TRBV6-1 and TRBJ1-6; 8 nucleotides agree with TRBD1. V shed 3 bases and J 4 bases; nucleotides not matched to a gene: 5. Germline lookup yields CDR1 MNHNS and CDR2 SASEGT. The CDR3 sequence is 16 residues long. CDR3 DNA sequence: TGTGCCAGCAGTGACCTTAGGGACAGGTATAATTCACCCCTCCACTTT. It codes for CASSDLRDRYNSPLHF.

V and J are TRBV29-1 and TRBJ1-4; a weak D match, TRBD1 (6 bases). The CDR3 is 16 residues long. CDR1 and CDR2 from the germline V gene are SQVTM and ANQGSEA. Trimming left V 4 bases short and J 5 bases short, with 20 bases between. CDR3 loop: CSVAVVIGTRNEKLFF. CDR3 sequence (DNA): TGCAGCGTTGCAGTAGTAATCGGGACAAGAAATGAAAAACTGTTTTTT.

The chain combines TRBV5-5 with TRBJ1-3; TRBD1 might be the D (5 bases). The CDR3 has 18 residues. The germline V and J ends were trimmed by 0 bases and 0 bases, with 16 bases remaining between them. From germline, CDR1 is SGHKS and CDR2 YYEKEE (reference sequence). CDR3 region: CASSLEFLGVGSGNTIYF. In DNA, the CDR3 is TGTGCCAGCAGCTTGGAGTTTTTAGGGGTCGGCTCTGGAAACACCATATATTTT.

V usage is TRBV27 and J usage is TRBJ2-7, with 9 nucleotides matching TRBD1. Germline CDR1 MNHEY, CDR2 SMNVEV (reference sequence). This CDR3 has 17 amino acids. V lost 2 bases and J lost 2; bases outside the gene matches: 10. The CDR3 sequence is CASSLGVPGQGTYEQYF. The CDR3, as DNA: TGTGCCAGCAGTTTAGGTGTCCCGGGACAGGGTACCTACGAGCAGTACTTC.

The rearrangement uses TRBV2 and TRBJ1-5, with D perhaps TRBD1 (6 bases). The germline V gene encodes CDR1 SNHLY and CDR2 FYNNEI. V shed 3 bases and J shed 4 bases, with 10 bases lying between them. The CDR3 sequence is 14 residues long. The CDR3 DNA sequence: TGTGCCAGCAGTGAGGACAGCTTAAATCAGCCCCAGCATTTT. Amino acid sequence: CASSEDSLNQPQHF.

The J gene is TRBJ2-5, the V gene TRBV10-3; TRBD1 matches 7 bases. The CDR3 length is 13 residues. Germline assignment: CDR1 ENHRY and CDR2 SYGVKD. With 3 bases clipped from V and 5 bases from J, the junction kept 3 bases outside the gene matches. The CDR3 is CAISERGQETQYF. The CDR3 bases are TGTGCCATCAGTGAAAGGGGGCAGGAGACCCAGTACTTC.

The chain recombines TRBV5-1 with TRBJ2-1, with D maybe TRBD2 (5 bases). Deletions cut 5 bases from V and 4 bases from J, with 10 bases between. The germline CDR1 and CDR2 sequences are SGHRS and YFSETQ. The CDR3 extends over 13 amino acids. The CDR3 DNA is TGCGCCAGCAGAGAGGGCCAGTACAATGAGCAGTTCTTC. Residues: CASREGQYNEQFF.

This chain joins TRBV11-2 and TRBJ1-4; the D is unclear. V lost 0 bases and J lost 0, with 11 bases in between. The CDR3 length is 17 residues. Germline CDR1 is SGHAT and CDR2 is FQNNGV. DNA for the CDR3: TGTGCCAGCAGCTTAGATACCGGATCGGCAACTAATGAAAAACTGTTTTTT. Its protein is CASSLDTGSATNEKLFF.

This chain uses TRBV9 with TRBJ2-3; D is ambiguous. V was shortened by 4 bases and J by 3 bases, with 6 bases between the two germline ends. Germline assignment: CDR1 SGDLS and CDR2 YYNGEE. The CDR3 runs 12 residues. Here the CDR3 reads CASSRTTDTQYF. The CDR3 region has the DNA TGTGCCAGCAGCCGGACGACAGATACGCAGTATTTT.

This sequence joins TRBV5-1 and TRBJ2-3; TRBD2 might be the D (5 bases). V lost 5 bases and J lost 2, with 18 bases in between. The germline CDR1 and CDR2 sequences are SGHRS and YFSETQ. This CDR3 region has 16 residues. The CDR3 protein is CASSPGNTRATDTQYF. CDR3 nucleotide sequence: TGCGCCAGCAGTCCCGGGAACACCCGGGCCACAGATACGCAGTATTTT.

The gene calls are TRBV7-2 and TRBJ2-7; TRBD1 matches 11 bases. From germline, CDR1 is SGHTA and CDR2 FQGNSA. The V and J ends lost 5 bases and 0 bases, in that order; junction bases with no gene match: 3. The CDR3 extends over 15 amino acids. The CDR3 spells CASSPGTGGSYEQYF. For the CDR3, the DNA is TGTGCCAGCAGCCCCGGGACAGGGGGCTCCTACGAGCAGTACTTC.

The CDR3 reads CSVVGSDTQYF. DNA for the CDR3: TGCAGCGTTGTTGGTAGCGATACGCAGTATTTT. V usage is TRBV29-1 and J usage is TRBJ2-3; D unclear. The V gene lost 4 bases and the J gene lost 6 bases, with 8 bases spanning the gap. The CDR3 sequence is 11 residues long. Germline lookup yields CDR1 SQVTM and CDR2 ANQGSEA.

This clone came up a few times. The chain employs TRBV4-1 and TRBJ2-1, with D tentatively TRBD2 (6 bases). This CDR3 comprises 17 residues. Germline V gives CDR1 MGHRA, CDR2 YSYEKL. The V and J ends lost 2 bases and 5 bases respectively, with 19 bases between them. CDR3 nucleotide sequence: TGCGCCAGCAGCCAACCCCGGAGAGGCGGGACGAACAATGAGCAGTTCTTC. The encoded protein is CASSQPRRGGTNNEQFF.